Presented here are 10 T cell receptor beta chains from one specimen sequenced in a study of blood T cell repertoires in COVID-19. The method was immunoSEQ multiplex PCR; TCRdb's version includes in-frame clones alone and lacks a portion of them. Of some 490,000 clones listed, about 85% are singletons. The sequenced material came from PBMCs or T cells enriched from blood (not recorded which). The receptors come from a woman aged 55-69 years who had recovered from COVID-19.

The rearrangement joins TRBV30 to TRBJ1-2; tentatively, D is TRBD1 (6 bases). The CDR3 has 17 amino acids. Germline V gene data show CDR1 as GTSNPN and CDR2 as SVGIG (reference sequence). Trimming shortened V by 0 bases and J by 4 bases, and 21 bases separated the two germline ends. This CDR3 reads CAWSVPRSSDSSYGYTF. DNA for the CDR3: TGTGCCTGGAGTGTACCTCGCTCCTCGGACAGCTCCTATGGCTACACCTTC.

The CDR3 coding sequence is TGTGCCAGCAGATATACCCCCGGGATTATGAACACTGAAGCTTTCTTT. It yields the protein CASRYTPGIMNTEAFF. The chain employs TRBV27 and TRBJ1-1; D not certain. Germline assignment: CDR1 MNHEY and CDR2 SMNVEV (reference sequence). V was shortened by 6 bases and J by 0 bases, with 17 bases between the two germline ends. This CDR3 is built from 16 residues.

The J gene is TRBJ1-5, the V gene TRBV28, with D uncertain. Trimming removed 5 bases from V and 5 bases from J, with 10 bases in between. Germline V CDR1 and CDR2: MDHEN, SYDVKM. The CDR3 covers 13 residues. The CDR3 spells CASSRNIDQPQHF. The CDR3 DNA reads TGTGCCAGCAGTAGAAATATAGATCAGCCCCAGCATTTT.

This clone was counted once. The V call is TRBV4-1, the J call TRBJ2-6, with D possibly being TRBD1 (6 bases). Per the germline V gene, CDR1 is MGHRA and CDR2 is YSYEKL. Trimming stripped 3 bases from V and 2 bases from J, with 17 bases between. CDR3 length: 18 amino acids. The CDR3 is CASSHGAGAPTGANVLTF. In nucleotides, the CDR3 is TGCGCCAGCAGCCACGGGGCAGGGGCGCCCACTGGGGCCAACGTCCTGACTTTC.

The chain carries TRBV28 and TRBJ2-5; the match to TRBD2 covers 13 bases. CDR1 and CDR2 (germline): MDHEN, SYDVKM. With V trimmed by 1 base and J by 5 bases, 10 bases remained unmatched. The CDR3 extends over 18 amino acids. The CDR3 region has the DNA TGTGCCAGCAGTTTATATGGAACTAGCGGGGGGGTTAGGGAGACCCAGTACTTC. Protein product: CASSLYGTSGGVRETQYF. Using reference TRBV28 and TRBJ2-5 for the parts outside the CDR3, the full variable domain is DVKVTQSSRYLVKRTGEKVFLECVQDMDHENMFWYRQDPGLGLRLIYFSYDVKMKEKGDIPEGYSVSREKKERFSLILESASTNQTSMYLCASSLYGTSGGVRETQYFGPGTRLLVL.

The chain employs TRBV30 and TRBJ1-1, with D maybe TRBD1 (6 bases). V was shortened by 0 bases and J by 4 bases, with 9 bases between the two germline ends. Germline assignment: CDR1 GTSNPN and CDR2 SVGIG (reference sequence). The CDR3 spans 13 residues. The CDR3 DNA is TGTGCCTGGAGTGTATGGGGGCGCACTGAAGCTTTCTTT. Translation gives CAWSVWGRTEAFF.

This clone was seen just once. The chain has TRBV6-5 and TRBJ1-4; D not certain. Germline values: CDR1 MNHEY, CDR2 SVGAGI. The CDR3 covers 15 residues. V was clipped by 6 bases and J by 8 bases, with 19 bases between them. The CDR3 coding sequence is TGTGCCAGCAGATCCTTGGGGTCGGGGTCAGAAAAACTGTTTTTT. This encodes CASRSLGSGSEKLFF.

The chain carries TRBV21-1 and TRBJ2-5; no check of the table's D call, TRBD2, against the DNA was made. TRBV21-1 is termed a pseudogene. The CDR3 covers 15 residues. The CDR3 nucleotides are TGTGCCAGCGCAGCGGCTAGCGGGGTATTAGAGACCCAGTACTTC. This gives the protein CASAAASGVLETQYF.

The J gene is TRBJ1-2, the V gene TRBV27; D is perhaps TRBD1 (6 bases). Germline V gene sequence: CDR1 MNHEY, CDR2 SMNVEV (reference sequence). Trimming stripped 6 bases from V and 0 bases from J, with 8 bases between. There are 13 residues in the CDR3. CDR3 protein: CASRDSPNYGYTF. CDR3 sequence (DNA): TGTGCCAGCAGGGACAGTCCTAACTATGGCTACACCTTC.

The J gene is TRBJ2-2, the V gene TRBV3-1 (or the pseudogene TRBV3-2); 7 bases are shared with TRBD2. V shed 4 bases, J shed 5 bases, and the junction held 7 bases outside the gene matches. The CDR3 consists of 15 residues. CDR1 is LGHDT, CDR2 YNNKEL, per germline (reference sequence). The CDR3 DNA reads as TGTGCCAGCAGCCTACGGGACTACTATACCGGGGAGCTGTTTTTT. Translating gives CASSLRDYYTGELFF.